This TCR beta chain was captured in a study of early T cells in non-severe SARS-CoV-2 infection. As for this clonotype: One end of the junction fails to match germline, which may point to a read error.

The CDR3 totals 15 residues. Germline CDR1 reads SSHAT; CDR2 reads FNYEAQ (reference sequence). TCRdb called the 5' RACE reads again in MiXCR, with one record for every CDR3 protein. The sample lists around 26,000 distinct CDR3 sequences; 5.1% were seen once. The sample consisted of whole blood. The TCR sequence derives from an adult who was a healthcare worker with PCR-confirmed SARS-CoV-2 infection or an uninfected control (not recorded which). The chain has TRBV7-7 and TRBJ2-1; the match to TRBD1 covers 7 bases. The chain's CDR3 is CASSLGQGDYNEQFF. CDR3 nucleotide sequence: TGTGCTAGCAGCCTTGGGCAGGGGGATTACAATGAGCAGTTCTTC.